This entry lists 31 T cell receptor beta chains sequenced from one sample in a study of blood T cell repertoires in COVID-19. The protocol was immunoSEQ multiplex PCR, while the TCRdb copy is restricted to in-frame clones and leaves out a portion. The sample contains over 120,000 clones, 70% to 85% of which appear only once. Sequencing was carried out using peripheral blood. These receptors came from a woman aged 80 or older with acute or convalescent COVID-19.

This clone was recorded a few times. The chain has TRBV4-3 and TRBJ2-7; D might be TRBD1 (5 bases). CDR1 and CDR2 from the germline V gene are LGHNA and YSLEER. V dropped 1 base and J dropped 2 bases, with 12 bases sitting between them. The CDR3 is made up of 15 amino acids. CDR3 amino acids: CASSQGLGHTYEQYF. CDR3 sequence (DNA): TGCGCCAGCAGCCAAGGGTTGGGGCACACCTACGAGCAGTACTTC.

CDR3 region: CASSPTSGGAAGELFF. CDR3 in DNA: TGTGCCAGCAGCCCTACTAGCGGGGGGGCCGCCGGGGAGCTGTTTTTT. The chain links TRBV11-2 to TRBJ2-2, with 13 bases that match TRBD2. Germline assignment: CDR1 SGHAT and CDR2 FQNNGV. J lost 6 bases, V lost 5 bases, and 6 bases had no gene match. There are 16 residues in the CDR3.

V is TRBV7-8 and J is TRBJ2-1, with TRBD2 identical over 9 bases. Germline-derived CDR1 and CDR2 are SGHVS and FQNEAQ. Trimming cost V 1 base and J 7 bases; bases outside gene matches: 5. The CDR3 runs 15 residues. In DNA form, the CDR3 reads TGTGCCAGCAGCTTAGGAGCTAGCGGGGCGAATGAGCAGTTCTTC. Protein: CASSLGASGANEQFF.

V is TRBV7-6 and J is TRBJ1-2, with D perhaps TRBD1 (6 bases). The CDR3 runs 15 residues. The germline V and J ends were trimmed by 2 bases and 6 bases, with 16 bases remaining between them. CDR1 and CDR2 from the germline V gene are SGHVS and FNYEAQ. CDR3 sequence (DNA): TGTGCCAGCAGCTTAAATCAGGACAGTTTCGATGGCTACACCTTC. Encoded protein: CASSLNQDSFDGYTF.

The genes are TRBV5-1 and TRBJ2-3, with 7 bases matching TRBD1. Germline V lookup: CDR1 SGHRS, CDR2 YFSETQ. CDR3 length equals 15 residues. Trimming cost V 5 bases and J 2 bases; bases outside gene matches: 8. The DNA of the CDR3 is TGCGCCAGCAGATCAGGGGGAGTAACCACAGATACGCAGTATTTT. Its translation is CASRSGGVTTDTQYF. The variable domain in full, with the rest retrieved from reference TRBV5-1 and TRBJ2-3, is KAGVTQTPRYLIKTRGQQVTLSCSPISGHRSVSWYQQTPGQGLQFLFEYFSETQRNKGNFPGRFSGRQFSNSRSEMNVSTLELGDSALYLCASRSGGVTTDTQYFGPGTRLTVL.

The chain joins TRBV7-8 to TRBJ1-1; D not resolved. Germline V gene lookup returns CDR1 SGHVS and CDR2 FQNEAQ. The CDR3 contains 14 residues. V lost 4 bases to trimming and J lost 1 base, with 10 bases between them. In DNA form, the CDR3 reads TGTGCCAGCAGCTCTCCGACAAAGAACACTGAAGCTTTCTTT. It specifies CASSSPTKNTEAFF.

V and J are TRBV18 and TRBJ1-1; unclear D gene. Trimming shortened V by 3 bases and J by 1 base, and 9 bases separated the two germline ends. The CDR3 runs to 14 residues. Germline CDR1 KGHSH, CDR2 LQKENI. The CDR3 region is CASSPSRTNTEAFF. The CDR3 DNA is TGTGCCAGCTCACCTTCCAGAACGAACACTGAAGCTTTCTTT.

J is TRBJ1-2 and V is TRBV7-3; TRBD1 aligns across 10 bases. V shed 6 bases and J 0 bases; nucleotides not matched to a gene: 13. Germline V CDR1 and CDR2: SGHTA, FQGTGA. The CDR3 is 18 residues long. The CDR3 protein is CASSLSGTGDPSNYGYTF. The CDR3 coding sequence is TGTGCCAGCAGTCTGTCCGGGACAGGGGATCCCTCTAACTATGGCTACACCTTC.

This chain uses TRBV4-3 with TRBJ1-2; D remains ambiguous. Germline-derived CDR1 and CDR2 are LGHNA and YSLEER. The CDR3 extends over 14 amino acids. The germline V and J ends were trimmed by 0 bases and 4 bases, with 9 bases remaining between them. CDR3 in DNA: TGCGCCAGCAGCCAAGAGAGGGCCAGCTATGGCTACACCTTC. It yields the protein CASSQERASYGYTF.

V and J are TRBV5-1 and TRBJ2-5, with 8 bases lining up with TRBD2. After removal of 0 bases from V and 4 bases from J, the junction contained 11 bases not matched to a gene. The CDR3 contains 17 residues. CDR1 and CDR2 (germline): SGHRS, YFSETQ. This chain's CDR3 is CASSLGPAGAGGETQYF. The CDR3 coding sequence is TGCGCCAGCAGCTTGGGCCCAGCGGGGGCCGGGGGAGAGACCCAGTACTTC.

The V gene is TRBV7-9, the J gene TRBJ1-3, with D hard to call. The CDR3 consists of 15 residues. With 1 base removed from V and 0 bases from J, the gap between germline ends came to 7 bases. Germline V gives CDR1 SEHNR, CDR2 FQNEAQ (reference sequence). CDR3 DNA sequence: TGTGCCAGCAGCTTAGACTTACCCTCTGGAAACACCATATATTTT. Its translation is CASSLDLPSGNTIYF.

V usage is TRBV27 and J usage is TRBJ1-5, with D possibly being TRBD1 (5 bases). CDR3 length equals 15 residues. The V and J ends lost 5 bases and 7 bases respectively, with 18 bases between them. The V gene's germline CDR1 is MNHEY and CDR2 SMNVEV (reference sequence). CDR3 coding DNA: TGTGCCAGCAGTACATTGAGGGGAGGCCAGCAGCCCCAGCATTTT. The encoded protein is CASSTLRGGQQPQHF.

The CDR3 here is CASLARQSSYEQYF. The CDR3 coding sequence is TGTGCCAGCTTGGCCCGACAGAGCTCCTACGAGCAGTACTTC. The J gene is TRBJ2-7, the V gene TRBV6-5, with a weak D call TRBD1 (5 bases). This CDR3 has 14 amino acids. From germline, CDR1 is MNHEY and CDR2 SVGAGI. V was clipped by 8 bases and J by 0 bases, with 14 bases between them.

The gene calls are TRBV6-5 and TRBJ2-7; D is unclear. The CDR3 contains 11 residues. V lost 6 bases and J lost 2, with 5 bases in between. Germline-derived CDR1 and CDR2 are MNHEY and SVGAGI. The CDR3 nucleotides are TGTGCCAGCAGCTCCCCCTACGAGCAGTACTTC. Translated: CASSSPYEQYF.

This clone occurred a few times. This sequence joins TRBV7-3 and TRBJ2-6; 7 bases are shared with TRBD1. V lost 2 bases to trimming and J lost 2 bases; unmatched junction nucleotides: 3. The germline gives CDR1 SGHTA, CDR2 FQGTGA. The CDR3 is 16 amino acids. The CDR3 is CASSLSGGAGANVLTF. CDR3 in DNA: TGTGCCAGCAGCTTATCAGGGGGTGCTGGGGCCAACGTCCTGACTTTC.

V usage is TRBV24-1 and J usage is TRBJ2-2; D is possibly TRBD1 (6 bases). Trimming removed 4 bases from V and 14 bases from J, with 10 bases in between. This CDR3 has 11 amino acids. Germline V gives CDR1 KGHDR, CDR2 SFDVKD. For the CDR3, the DNA is TGTGCCACCAGTGAGGGGGACAATCTGTTTTTT. As protein: CATSEGDNLFF.

This clone was recorded a few times. The J gene is TRBJ2-2, the V gene TRBV11-3, with 7 bases aligning to TRBD1. The V gene end was trimmed by 4 bases and the J gene end by 2 bases; junction bases not matched to a gene: 16. The CDR3 loop spans 19 amino acids. Germline V gene sequence: CDR1 SGHNT, CDR2 YENEEA. Written as DNA, the CDR3 is TGTGCCAGCAGCTCCCCTCTTCCGACAGGGTTTACCAACACCGGGGAGCTGTTTTTT. It is translated as CASSSPLPTGFTNTGELFF.

V usage is TRBV2 and J usage is TRBJ2-7, with 10 bases that match TRBD1. With V trimmed by 1 base and J by 11 bases, 14 bases remained unmatched. CDR1 and CDR2 from the germline V gene are SNHLY and FYNNEI. This CDR3 is 16 amino acids long. The CDR3 loop is CASSEESRDRGMVEYF. The CDR3 coding sequence is TGTGCCAGCAGTGAAGAGTCCCGGGACAGGGGAATGGTTGAGTACTTC.

Concerning this clone itself: Other DNA sequences from this sample encode an identical CDR3 as well. This chain connects TRBV12-3 or TRBV12-4 to TRBJ1-1, with D possibly TRBD1 on 5 matching bases. V gave up 6 bases and J gave up 2 bases, with 10 bases separating them. The CDR3 totals 13 residues. The CDR3 coding sequence is TGTGCCAGCAGCTTGACAGCTAACACTGAAGCTTTCTTT. It is translated as CASSLTANTEAFF.

The rearrangement uses TRBV5-6 and TRBJ2-2; D not resolved. This CDR3 comprises 15 residues. The germline V gene encodes CDR1 SGHDT and CDR2 YYEEEE. The V gene lost 0 bases and the J gene lost 2 bases, with 8 bases spanning the gap. CDR3: CASSLVTVNTGELFF. The CDR3 DNA follows: TGTGCCAGCAGCTTGGTTACGGTTAACACCGGGGAGCTGTTTTTT.

The chain uses TRBV9 and TRBJ2-1, with a tentative D call TRBD2 (6 bases). The CDR3 covers 13 residues. Germline V gives CDR1 SGDLS, CDR2 YYNGEE. V was clipped by 4 bases and J by 8 bases, with 13 bases between them. CDR3 nucleotides: TGTGCCAGCAGCCGTTCCCGCGGGGATGAGCAGTTCTTC. Its translation: CASSRSRGDEQFF.

The chain's CDR3 is CASSWQGARAKNIQYF. The CDR3 nucleotides read TGTGCCAGCAGCTGGCAGGGGGCCAGAGCCAAAAACATTCAGTACTTC. The genes are TRBV5-4 and TRBJ2-4, with 8 bases that match TRBD1. The J segment lost 0 bases and the V segment lost 3 bases, leaving 5 bases of the junction unmatched. This CDR3 has 16 amino acids. Germline assignment: CDR1 SGHNT and CDR2 YYREEE (reference sequence).

This clone was recorded once. This sequence joins TRBV27 and TRBJ2-1; possible D gene TRBD1, 5 bases. This CDR3 spans 14 amino acids. CDR1 and CDR2 from the germline V gene are MNHEY and SMNVEV (reference sequence). V dropped 2 bases and J dropped 8 bases, with 13 bases sitting between them. CDR3 amino acids: CASSLGAGDDEQFF. CDR3 coding DNA: TGTGCCAGCAGTTTAGGGGCTGGTGACGATGAGCAGTTCTTC.

The chain combines TRBV5-4 with TRBJ1-1, with D unclear. The length of the CDR3 is 12 residues. V was trimmed by 3 bases and J by 6 bases, leaving 9 bases between them. The germline gives CDR1 SGHNT, CDR2 YYREEE (reference sequence). CDR3 sequence (DNA): TGTGCCAGCAGCTCGGGGAGCTCTGAAGCTTTCTTT. This translates into CASSSGSSEAFF.

V usage is TRBV5-1 and J usage is TRBJ2-2, with TRBD2 as a possible D gene (6 bases). The CDR3 is made up of 18 amino acids. The germline V and J ends were trimmed by 4 bases and 0 bases, with 19 bases remaining between them. Germline V gene lookup returns CDR1 SGHRS and CDR2 YFSETQ. Written as DNA, the CDR3 is TGCGCCAGCAGCGTTGTTTCCCGGCGGGGTACGAACACCGGGGAGCTGTTTTTT. Translation: CASSVVSRRGTNTGELFF.

V is TRBV5-1 and J is TRBJ2-6, with D possibly being TRBD1 (6 bases). The CDR3 is made up of 19 amino acids. V was shortened by 5 bases and J by 5 bases, with 26 bases between the two germline ends. Germline CDR1 SGHRS, CDR2 YFSETQ. The CDR3 DNA sequence: TGCGCCAGCAGTCCCACCAAAGGACAGCCCGAGTCGCGGGCCAACGTCCTGACTTTC. Translating gives CASSPTKGQPESRANVLTF. The variable domain in full, with the rest retrieved from reference TRBV5-1 and TRBJ2-6, is KAGVTQTPRYLIKTRGQQVTLSCSPISGHRSVSWYQQTPGQGLQFLFEYFSETQRNKGNFPGRFSGRQFSNSRSEMNVSTLELGDSALYLCASSPTKGQPESRANVLTFGAGSRLTVL.

J is TRBJ2-7 and V is TRBV11-2; 9 nucleotides align to TRBD1. The germline V gene has CDR1 SGHAT and CDR2 FQNNGV. The junction had 6 bases not matched to a gene; V was cut back by 6 bases and J by 3 bases. The CDR3 is made up of 14 amino acids. The CDR3 DNA follows: TGTGCCAGCAGTAAACCGGGACAGGGCTACGAGCAGTACTTC. As protein: CASSKPGQGYEQYF.

This chain connects TRBV9 to TRBJ2-6; 12 bases align to TRBD1. Unmatched junction bases numbered 4, after V lost 4 bases and J lost 2 bases. The CDR3 has 17 amino acids. Germline CDR1 and CDR2: SGDLS and YYNGEE. The CDR3 coding sequence is TGTGCCAGCAGCCCCCGGGACAGGGGGCCTGGGGCCAACGTCCTGACTTTC. Its translation is CASSPRDRGPGANVLTF.

The rearrangement joins TRBV7-9 to TRBJ1-5; D unclear. This CDR3 spans 18 amino acids. Trimming took 3 bases from V and 6 from J, leaving 24 bases between them. From germline, CDR1 is SEHNR and CDR2 FQNEAQ (reference sequence). This chain's CDR3 is CASSFSPGVGRGAQPQHF. The CDR3 DNA is TGTGCCAGCAGCTTTTCTCCTGGCGTGGGGAGAGGAGCTCAGCCCCAGCATTTT.

The CDR3 is CASSFSRVNEQFF. In nucleotides, the CDR3 is TGCGCCAGCAGCTTTAGCAGGGTCAATGAGCAGTTCTTC. V and J are TRBV5-1 and TRBJ2-1; a possible D gene is TRBD1 (5 bases). Germline CDR1 and CDR2: SGHRS and YFSETQ. The CDR3 covers 13 residues. Trimming took 2 bases from V and 6 from J, leaving 9 bases between them.

This chain uses TRBV7-2 with TRBJ2-4, with a possible D match to TRBD2 (6 bases). CDR3 length equals 13 residues. With 4 bases removed from V and 6 bases from J, the gap between germline ends came to 10 bases. Germline V CDR1 and CDR2: SGHTA, FQGNSA. The CDR3 reads CASSSLGGNIQYF. The CDR3 DNA follows: TGTGCCAGCAGCTCTCTGGGGGGAAACATTCAGTACTTC. The full variable domain, in which reference TRBV7-2 and TRBJ2-4 provide the parts outside the CDR3, is GAGVSQSPSNKVTEKGKDVELRCDPISGHTALYWYRQSLGQGLEFLIYFQGNSAPDKSGLPSDRFSAERTGGSVSTLTIQRTQQEDSAVYLCASSSLGGNIQYFGAGTRLSVL.